This T cell receptor beta chain was sequenced in a study of cytomegalovirus exposure and HLA in healthy donors (dated by TCRdb to 2016 to 2017). For the wider study: According to a later analysis, one platform produced both the approximately 110 validation repertoires and the 620 or so repertoires of the first cohort. The study was designed to test whether signatures of past pathogen exposure could be identified by cataloging public T cell receptors. Besides the first cohort of more than 650 subjects, a separate validation cohort made up of 95 to 150 different subjects was used. The study combined high-throughput TCR immunosequencing, statistical association of individual TCRs with disease status, and machine learning to predict cytomegalovirus infection status.

This clone was detected once. The antigen it recognizes is unknown. No per-base quality is available; no much larger clone lies one base away. Receptors were amplified or captured by the immunoSEQ multiplex PCR assay. Processing in the source paper ran as follows. A statistical classification framework was built for diagnosing cytomegalovirus status from the catalog of TCR beta chain sequences. The table comes from immuneACCESS by way of TCRdb, which keeps in-frame sequences with V and J called. Part of the clones is missing from these tables; in studies checked, under half for an unresolved V gene and the rest for unknown reasons. The DNA was the basis for D and trimming; V, J and clone size are from that table. Within this sample are 100,000 to 150,000 clones, with about 96% of them counted one time only. In total, the top ten clones hold around 1.7% of the sample. The investigation overall reported the following: A later analysis lacked HLA typing for the validation cohort, so it scored co-occurrence in that cohort across all 110 or so repertoires. While some public TCRs were present in many individuals, most TCR sequences turned up only very rarely across donors. Three of the identified cytomegalovirus-associated TCR beta chains were confirmed in vitro to be specific for cytomegalovirus antigens. A later analysis found that TCRs clustered in the first cohort also tended to co-occur in the 95 to 150 validation repertoires, with approximately 94% of cluster scores above 0. In both the original and validation cohorts, the classifier was reported to diagnose cytomegalovirus status with high specificity and sensitivity. The authors suggested that the approach could potentially be generalized to other disease states and immunological phenotypes. The study listed 170 or so TCR beta chains as associated with cytomegalovirus.

Separate from the approximately 700-subject first cohort, the validation cohort of about 120 subjects was the group to which the donors belonged. Input material: PBMCs. The receptor's source is a man between 18 and 35 years old in good health and CMV-seronegative.

The DNA reads as follows: TGTGCCAGCAGCGAGACCTCTCAGCGGGCCTACAATGAGCAGTTCTTC. It translates to CASSETSQRAYNEQFF. The chain is encoded by TRBV9 joined to TRBJ2-1; the D gene is possibly TRBD2, with 6 bases matching. V gives up 3 bases and J gives up 2 bases, and the segment between their germline ends measures 15 bases. CDR1 and CDR2 are drawn from the germline V gene: SGDLS, YYNGEE. CDR3 length: 16 amino acids, cysteine to phenylalanine. CDR3 DNA is the only sequence kept; it has 48 bases, read in frame from the first base.